This T cell receptor beta chain was recorded in a study of shared clonotypes between healthy human individuals. General study points: Shared clonotypes across all four donors exceeded non-shared ones in generation probability. Donor clonotype sharing was expected to depend on sequencing depth.

Germline CDR1 and CDR2: WSHSY and SAAADI. The CDR3 length is 15 residues. Trimming shortened V by 0 bases and J by 4 bases, and 12 bases separated the two germline ends. The test was conducted at deep level. Template for every sorted-subset replicate PCR totaled around 200 ng DNA, some 30,000 T cell genomes. Assay: immunoSEQ multiplex PCR; the TCRdb copy retains only in-frame clones and omits some. The sample contains approximately 1,000,000 clones, approximately 75% of which appear only once. This clone was seen only a few times. What it binds is not known. Sequenced material: memory CD4+ T cells from PBMCs. The subset: CD45RA-negative fraction. This receptor was obtained from a man aged 18 to 30 in good health. Some clones in this sample may be carry-over from other donors' samples. This chain connects TRBV10-2 to TRBJ1-2; D not resolved. CDR3 region: CASSESALNTYGYTF. DNA of the CDR3: TGCGCCAGCAGTGAGTCTGCCCTTAACACCTATGGCTACACCTTC.